The present entry profiles one TCR beta chain with its context. The data are from a study of blood T cell repertoires in COVID-19. Study background: T cells, B-cell-depleted T cells, or PBMCs supplied cDNA or gDNA.

CDR1 and CDR2 (germline): LNHNV, YYDKDF (reference sequence). V lost 1 base and J 6 bases, leaving 13 bases between the germline ends. The CDR3 runs to 15 residues. In the original workflow: Reference gene primer amplification yielded estimated nucleated cell counts. Produced via immunoSEQ multiplex PCR; TCRdb's table is partial and in-frame only. D and trimming were read from the DNA, whereas the V and J calls and clone size are those reported in that table. The sample consists of 87,000 or so clones, about nine tenths of them appearing once. The receptor's source is a woman aged 80 or over with acute or convalescent COVID-19. The sequenced material came from peripheral blood. The chain carries TRBV15 and TRBJ2-1, with D maybe TRBD2 (6 bases). This CDR3 is CATSRGRRGGNEQFF. In nucleotides, the CDR3 is TGTGCCACCAGCAGAGGGAGAAGGGGAGGCAATGAGCAGTTCTTC.